The clone carrying this T cell receptor (beta chain) was observed a handful of times. Its target is not known. This sample is drawn from a study of T cells after yellow fever vaccination. Study-wide findings and caveats: Post-booster repertoires again held most primary-vaccination clones (about 95% CD4, about 88% CD8). CD4 and CD8 compartments shared a small share of clonotypes, likely from convergent recombination.

The CDR3 has 15 residues. Trimming removed 4 bases from V and 7 bases from J, with 20 bases in between. Germline assignment: CDR1 SGHNT and CDR2 YYREEE (reference sequence). Universal primer sites and UMIs were introduced during 5'RACE template-switching synthesis of TCR cDNA. TCRdb reprocessed the 5' RACE reads with MiXCR, giving one entry per CDR3 protein. This sample carries some 300,000 distinct CDR3 sequences, around 8.1% of them seen once, and the ten largest clones take approximately 15%. The sequence was collected from a man aged 18 to 35 who received the YFV17D yellow fever vaccine. The source material was PBMCs, sampled 45 days after the first yellow fever vaccination. The gene calls are TRBV5-4 and TRBJ2-5; unclear D gene. The CDR3, as DNA: TGTGCCAGCAGCCAGGACCCACCCCCCACAAGGACCCAGTACTTC. Its protein product is CASSQDPPPTRTQYF.